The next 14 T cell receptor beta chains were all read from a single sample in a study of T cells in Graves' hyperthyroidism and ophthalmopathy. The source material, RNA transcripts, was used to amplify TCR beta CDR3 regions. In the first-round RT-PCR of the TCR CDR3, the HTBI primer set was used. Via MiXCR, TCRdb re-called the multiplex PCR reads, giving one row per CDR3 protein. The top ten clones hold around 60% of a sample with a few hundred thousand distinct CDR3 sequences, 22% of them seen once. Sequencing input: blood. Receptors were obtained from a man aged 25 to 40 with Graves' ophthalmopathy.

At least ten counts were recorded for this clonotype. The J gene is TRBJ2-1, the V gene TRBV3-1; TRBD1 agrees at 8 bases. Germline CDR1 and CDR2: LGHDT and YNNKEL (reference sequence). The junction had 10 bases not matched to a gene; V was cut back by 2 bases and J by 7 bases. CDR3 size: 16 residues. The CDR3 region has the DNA TGTGCCAGCAGCCAACTCAGGGGGCCGACGCGGAATGAGCAGTTCTTC. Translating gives CASSQLRGPTRNEQFF.

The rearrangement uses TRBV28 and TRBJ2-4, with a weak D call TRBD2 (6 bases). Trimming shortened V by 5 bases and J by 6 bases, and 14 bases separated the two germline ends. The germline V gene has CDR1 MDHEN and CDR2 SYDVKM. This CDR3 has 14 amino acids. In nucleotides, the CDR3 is TGTGCCAGCAGTCAATCAACGGGGGTAAACATTCAGTACTTC. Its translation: CASSQSTGVNIQYF.

CDR3 nucleotides: TGCAGTGCTTGGACTAGCGGAATTTACGAGCAGTACTTC. It is translated as CSAWTSGIYEQYF. V usage is TRBV20-1 and J usage is TRBJ2-7; 10 nucleotides line up with TRBD2. This CDR3 is 13 amino acids long. The V gene's germline CDR1 is DFQATT and CDR2 SNEGSKA (reference sequence). V dropped 5 bases and J dropped 4; count of bases not matched to a gene: 5.

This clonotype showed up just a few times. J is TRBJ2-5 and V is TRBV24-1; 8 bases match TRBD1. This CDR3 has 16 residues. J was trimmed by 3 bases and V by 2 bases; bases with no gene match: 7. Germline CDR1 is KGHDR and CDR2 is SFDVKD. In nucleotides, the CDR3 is TGTGCCACCAGTGATTCCCACAGGGGGTCCAAAGAGACCCAGTACTTC. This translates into CATSDSHRGSKETQYF.

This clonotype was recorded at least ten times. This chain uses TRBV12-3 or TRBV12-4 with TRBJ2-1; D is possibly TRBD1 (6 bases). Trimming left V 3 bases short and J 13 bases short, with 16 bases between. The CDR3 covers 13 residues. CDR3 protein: CASSFEQRGGQFF. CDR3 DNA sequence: TGTGCCAGCAGTTTCGAGCAGCGAGGGGGACAGTTCTTC.

CDR3 in amino acids: CAISEPKGGSLSEQYF. The CDR3 DNA is TGTGCCATCAGTGAGCCTAAGGGCGGGAGTCTTTCCGAGCAGTACTTC. V usage is TRBV10-3 and J usage is TRBJ2-7; 7 positions match TRBD2. The ends lost 2 bases at V and 6 bases at J; junction bases unmatched: 13. CDR1 is ENHRY and CDR2 is SYGVKD in the germline V gene. The CDR3 length is 16 residues.

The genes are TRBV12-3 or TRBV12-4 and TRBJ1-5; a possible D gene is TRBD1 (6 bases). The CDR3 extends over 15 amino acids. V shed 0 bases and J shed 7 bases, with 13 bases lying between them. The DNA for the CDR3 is TGTGCCAGCAGTTTAGCGCGGGGGAGGGGGCAGCCCCAGCATTTT. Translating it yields CASSLARGRGQPQHF.

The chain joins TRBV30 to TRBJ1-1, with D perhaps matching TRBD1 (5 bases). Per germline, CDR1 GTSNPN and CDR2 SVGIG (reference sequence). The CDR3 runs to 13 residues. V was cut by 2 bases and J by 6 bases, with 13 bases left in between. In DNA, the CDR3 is TGTGCCTGGAGTCAGGAAAGGGGCTCTGAAGCTTTCTTT. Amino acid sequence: CAWSQERGSEAFF.

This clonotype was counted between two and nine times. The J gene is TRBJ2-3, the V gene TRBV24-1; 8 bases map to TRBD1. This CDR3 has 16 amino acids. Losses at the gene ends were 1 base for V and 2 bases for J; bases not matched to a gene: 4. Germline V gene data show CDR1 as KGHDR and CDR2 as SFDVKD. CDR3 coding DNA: TGTGCCACCAGTGATTTCAGGGGGCGCGACACAGATACGCAGTATTTT. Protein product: CATSDFRGRDTDTQYF.

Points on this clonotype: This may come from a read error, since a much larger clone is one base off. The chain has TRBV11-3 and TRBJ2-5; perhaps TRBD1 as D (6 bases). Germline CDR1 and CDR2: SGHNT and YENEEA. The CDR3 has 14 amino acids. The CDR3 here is CASNLGGGVRTQYF. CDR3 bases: TGTGCCAGCAACTTAGGTGGGGGCGTCAGGACCCAGTACTTC.

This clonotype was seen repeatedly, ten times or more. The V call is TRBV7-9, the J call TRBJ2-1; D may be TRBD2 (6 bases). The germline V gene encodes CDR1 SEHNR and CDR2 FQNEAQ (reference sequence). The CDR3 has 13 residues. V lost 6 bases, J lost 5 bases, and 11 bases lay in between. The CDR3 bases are TGTGCCAGCAGGGGGATAGCGGACAATGAGCAGTTCTTC. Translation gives CASRGIADNEQFF.

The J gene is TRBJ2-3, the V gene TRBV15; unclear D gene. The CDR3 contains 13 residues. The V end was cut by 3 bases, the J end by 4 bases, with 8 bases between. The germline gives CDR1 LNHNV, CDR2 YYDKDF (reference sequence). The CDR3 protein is CATSSPQADTQYF. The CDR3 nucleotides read TGTGCCACCAGCAGCCCCCAGGCAGATACGCAGTATTTT.

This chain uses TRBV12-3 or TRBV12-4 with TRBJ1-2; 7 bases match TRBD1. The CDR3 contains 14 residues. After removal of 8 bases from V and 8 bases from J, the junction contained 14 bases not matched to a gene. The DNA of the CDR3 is TGTGCCAGCGGGAGGGGGCGGACCCTCCGAGGCTACACCTTC. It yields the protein CASGRGRTLRGYTF.

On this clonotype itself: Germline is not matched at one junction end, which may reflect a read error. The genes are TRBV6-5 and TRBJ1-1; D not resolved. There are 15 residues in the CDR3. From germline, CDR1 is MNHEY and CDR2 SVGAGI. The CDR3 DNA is TGTGCCAGCATTACACGGAGTTTTCAAGGCACTAAAGCTTTCTTT. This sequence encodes CASITRSFQGTKAFF.